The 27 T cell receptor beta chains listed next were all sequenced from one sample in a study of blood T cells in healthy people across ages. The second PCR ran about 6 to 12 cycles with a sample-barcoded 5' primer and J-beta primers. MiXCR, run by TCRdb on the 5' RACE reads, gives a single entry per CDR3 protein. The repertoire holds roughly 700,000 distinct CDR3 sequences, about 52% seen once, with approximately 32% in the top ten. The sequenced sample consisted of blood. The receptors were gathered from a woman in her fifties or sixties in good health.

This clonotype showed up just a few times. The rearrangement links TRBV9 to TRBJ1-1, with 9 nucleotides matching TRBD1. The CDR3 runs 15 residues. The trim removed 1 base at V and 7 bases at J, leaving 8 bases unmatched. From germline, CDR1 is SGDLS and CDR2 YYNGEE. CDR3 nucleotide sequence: TGTGCCAGCAGCGTATACGGGACAGGGAATGGTGAAGCTTTCTTT. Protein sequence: CASSVYGTGNGEAFF.

CDR3 nucleotide sequence: TGTGCCAGCAGTGGGACAGGGCTAGCCCTCGGCGGGGAGCTGTTTTTT. It encodes CASSGTGLALGGELFF. The chain combines TRBV25-1 with TRBJ2-2, with 8 nucleotides matching TRBD1. This CDR3 has 16 amino acids. The trim removed 4 bases at V and 7 bases at J, leaving 11 bases unmatched. The V gene's germline CDR1 is MGHDK and CDR2 SYGVNS.

This chain's CDR3 is CASSPTGPSLTGANVLTF. The CDR3 coding sequence is TGTGCCAGCTCACCAACAGGGCCAAGCCTCACTGGGGCCAACGTCCTGACTTTC. The chain uses TRBV18 and TRBJ2-6; a weak D match, TRBD1 (6 bases). The germline V gene encodes CDR1 KGHSH and CDR2 LQKENI. The CDR3 runs to 18 residues. Trimming stripped 2 bases from V and 2 bases from J, with 16 bases between.

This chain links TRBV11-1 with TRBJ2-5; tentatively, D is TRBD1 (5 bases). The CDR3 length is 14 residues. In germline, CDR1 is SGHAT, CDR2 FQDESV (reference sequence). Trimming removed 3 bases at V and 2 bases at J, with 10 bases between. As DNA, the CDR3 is TGTGCCAGCAGCTTGGCAGGGTTGCAAGAGACCCAGTACTTC. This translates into CASSLAGLQETQYF.

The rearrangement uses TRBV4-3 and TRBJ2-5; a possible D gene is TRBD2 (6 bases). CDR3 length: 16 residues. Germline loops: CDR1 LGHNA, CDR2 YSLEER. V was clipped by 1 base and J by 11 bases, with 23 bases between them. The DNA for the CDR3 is TGCGCCAGCAGCCAAGGTTCGGGGGAGAAAACCCCCAGACAGTACTTC. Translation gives CASSQGSGEKTPRQYF.

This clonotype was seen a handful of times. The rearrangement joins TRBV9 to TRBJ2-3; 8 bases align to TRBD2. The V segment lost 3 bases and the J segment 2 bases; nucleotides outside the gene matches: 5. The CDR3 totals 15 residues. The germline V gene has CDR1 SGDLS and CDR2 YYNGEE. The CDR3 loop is CASSAIAGITDTQYF. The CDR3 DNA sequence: TGTGCCAGCAGCGCCATAGCGGGGATCACAGATACGCAGTATTTT.

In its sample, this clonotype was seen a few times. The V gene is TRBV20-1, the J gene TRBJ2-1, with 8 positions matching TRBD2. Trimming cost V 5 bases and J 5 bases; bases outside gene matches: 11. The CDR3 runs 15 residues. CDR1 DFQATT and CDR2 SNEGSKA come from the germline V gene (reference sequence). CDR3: CSAPKASGFDNEQFF. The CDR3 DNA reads TGCAGTGCTCCAAAAGCTAGCGGGTTCGACAATGAGCAGTTCTTC.

CDR3 in DNA: TGCGCCAGCAGCACCGACGGGTTCGCGGAGCAGCAGTACTTC. It yields the protein CASSTDGFAEQQYF. The chain links TRBV4-3 to TRBJ2-5; D ambiguous. CDR1 is LGHNA, CDR2 YSLEER, per germline. The CDR3 totals 14 residues. Trimming stripped 5 bases from V and 11 bases from J, with 21 bases between.

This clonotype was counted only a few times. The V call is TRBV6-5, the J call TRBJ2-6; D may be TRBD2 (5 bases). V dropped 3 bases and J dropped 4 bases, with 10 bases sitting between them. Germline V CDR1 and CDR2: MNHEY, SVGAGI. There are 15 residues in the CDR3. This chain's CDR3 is CASSYRGAGANVLTF. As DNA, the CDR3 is TGTGCCAGCAGTTATCGGGGAGCGGGGGCCAACGTCCTGACTTTC.

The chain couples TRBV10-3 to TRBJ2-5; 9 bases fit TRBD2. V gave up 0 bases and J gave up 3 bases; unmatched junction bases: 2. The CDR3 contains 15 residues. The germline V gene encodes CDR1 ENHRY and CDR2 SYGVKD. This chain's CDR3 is CAISESVAGEETQYF. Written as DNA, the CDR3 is TGTGCCATCAGTGAGTCGGTAGCGGGAGAAGAGACCCAGTACTTC.

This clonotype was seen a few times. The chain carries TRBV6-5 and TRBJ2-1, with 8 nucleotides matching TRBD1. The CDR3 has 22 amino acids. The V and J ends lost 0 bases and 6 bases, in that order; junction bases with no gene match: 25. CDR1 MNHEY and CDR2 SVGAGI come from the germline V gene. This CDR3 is CASSYSILVAGGKISFGNEQFF. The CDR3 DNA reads TGTGCCAGCAGTTACTCGATTTTGGTCGCAGGGGGCAAAATTTCTTTTGGCAATGAGCAGTTCTTC.

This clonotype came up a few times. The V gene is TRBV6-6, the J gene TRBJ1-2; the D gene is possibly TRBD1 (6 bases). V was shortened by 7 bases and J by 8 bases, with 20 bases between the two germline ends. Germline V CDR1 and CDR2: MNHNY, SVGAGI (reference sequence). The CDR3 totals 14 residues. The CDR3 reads CASTPTLQGGGYTF. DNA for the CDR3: TGTGCCAGCACTCCAACCCTACAGGGCGGAGGCTACACCTTC.

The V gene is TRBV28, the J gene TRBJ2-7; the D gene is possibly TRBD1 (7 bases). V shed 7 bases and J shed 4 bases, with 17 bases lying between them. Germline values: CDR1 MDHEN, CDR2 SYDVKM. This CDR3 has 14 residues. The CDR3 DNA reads TGTGCCAGCACCAAGGCGGGACAGCTGTACGAGCAGTACTTC. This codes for CASTKAGQLYEQYF.

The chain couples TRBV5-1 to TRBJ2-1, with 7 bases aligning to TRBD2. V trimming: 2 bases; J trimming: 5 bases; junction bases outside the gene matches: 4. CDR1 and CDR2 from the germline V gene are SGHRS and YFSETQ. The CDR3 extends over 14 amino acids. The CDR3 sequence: CASSLDSGNNEQFF. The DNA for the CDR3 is TGCGCCAGCAGCTTAGACAGCGGGAACAATGAGCAGTTCTTC.

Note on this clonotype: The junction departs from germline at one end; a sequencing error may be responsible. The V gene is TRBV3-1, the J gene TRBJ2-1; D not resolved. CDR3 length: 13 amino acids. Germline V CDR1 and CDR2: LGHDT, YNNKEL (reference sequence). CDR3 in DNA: TGTGCCGGCAGCCAAGAGGTGCGCAATGAGCAGTTCTTC. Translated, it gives CAGSQEVRNEQFF.

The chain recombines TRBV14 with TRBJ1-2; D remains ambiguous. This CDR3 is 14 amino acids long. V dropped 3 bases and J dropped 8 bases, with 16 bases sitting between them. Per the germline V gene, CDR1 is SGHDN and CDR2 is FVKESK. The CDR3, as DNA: TGTGCCAGCAGCCAGGCCCCGTTCTATACGGGCTACACCTTC. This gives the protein CASSQAPFYTGYTF.

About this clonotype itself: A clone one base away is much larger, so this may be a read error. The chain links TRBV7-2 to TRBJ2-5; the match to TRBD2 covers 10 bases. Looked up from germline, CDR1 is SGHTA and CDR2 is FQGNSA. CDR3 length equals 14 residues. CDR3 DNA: TGTGCCAGCAGCGTAGCTAGCGGGAGAGAGACCCAGTACTTC. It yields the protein CASSVASGRETQYF.

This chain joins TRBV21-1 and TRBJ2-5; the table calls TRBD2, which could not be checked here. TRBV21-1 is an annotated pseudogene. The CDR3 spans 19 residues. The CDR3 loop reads CASSKHDLVPGLPRETQYF. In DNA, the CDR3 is TGTGCCAGCAGCAAACATGACCTCGTCCCCGGCCTACCCCGAGAGACCCAGTACTTC.

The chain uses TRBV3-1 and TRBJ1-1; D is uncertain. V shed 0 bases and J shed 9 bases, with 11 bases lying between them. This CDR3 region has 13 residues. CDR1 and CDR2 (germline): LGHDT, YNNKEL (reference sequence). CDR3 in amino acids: CASSQDHTYQAFF. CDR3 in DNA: TGTGCCAGCAGCCAAGATCACACATATCAAGCTTTCTTT.

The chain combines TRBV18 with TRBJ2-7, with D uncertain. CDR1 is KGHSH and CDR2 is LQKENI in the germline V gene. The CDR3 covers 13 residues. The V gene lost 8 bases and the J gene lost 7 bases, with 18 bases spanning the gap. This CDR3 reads CASRVSGDNEQYF. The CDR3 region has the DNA TGTGCCAGCCGGGTGTCTGGTGATAATGAGCAGTACTTC.

The DNA of the CDR3 is TGTGCCAGCAGCTTAGAGGTGGGGTTGAATGAGCAGTTCTTC. This codes for CASSLEVGLNEQFF. The chain carries TRBV7-2 and TRBJ2-1; D unresolved. Trimming took off 1 base at V and 7 bases at J, with 11 bases between the two ends. Germline-derived CDR1 and CDR2 are SGHTA and FQGNSA. The CDR3 is 14 amino acids.

The CDR3 spells CASSLGPRGLVSNEQFF. The CDR3 DNA reads TGTGCCAGCAGCTTAGGTCCCAGGGGACTAGTGAGCAATGAGCAGTTCTTC. The V call is TRBV7-2, the J call TRBJ2-1, with TRBD2 matching over 8 bases. The CDR3 consists of 17 residues. Trimming removed 1 base from V and 6 bases from J; junction bases left unmatched: 11. The germline V gene encodes CDR1 SGHTA and CDR2 FQGNSA.

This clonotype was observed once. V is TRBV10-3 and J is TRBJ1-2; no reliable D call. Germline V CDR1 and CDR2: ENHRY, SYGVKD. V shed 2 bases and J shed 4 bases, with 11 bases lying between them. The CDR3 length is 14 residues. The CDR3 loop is CAISEAISGYGYTF. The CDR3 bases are TGTGCCATCAGTGAGGCTATCAGCGGCTATGGCTACACCTTC.

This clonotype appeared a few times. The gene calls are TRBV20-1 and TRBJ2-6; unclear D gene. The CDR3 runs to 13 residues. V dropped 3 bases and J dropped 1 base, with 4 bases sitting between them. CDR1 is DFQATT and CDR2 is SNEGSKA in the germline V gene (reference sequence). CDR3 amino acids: CSASHSGANVLTF. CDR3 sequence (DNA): TGCAGTGCTAGCCATTCTGGGGCCAACGTCCTGACTTTC.

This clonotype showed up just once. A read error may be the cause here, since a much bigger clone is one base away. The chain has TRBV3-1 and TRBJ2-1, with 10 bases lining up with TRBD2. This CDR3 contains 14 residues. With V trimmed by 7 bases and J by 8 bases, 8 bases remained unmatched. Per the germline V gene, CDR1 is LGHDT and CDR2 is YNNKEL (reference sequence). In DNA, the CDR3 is TGTGCCAGCAACCAGCGGGAGGGCGTTCATGAGCAGTTCTTC. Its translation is CASNQREGVHEQFF.

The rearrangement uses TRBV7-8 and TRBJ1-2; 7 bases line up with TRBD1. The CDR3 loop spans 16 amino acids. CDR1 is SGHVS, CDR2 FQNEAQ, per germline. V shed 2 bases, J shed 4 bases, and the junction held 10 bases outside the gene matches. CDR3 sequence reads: CASSLREGGATYGYTF. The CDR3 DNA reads TGTGCCAGCAGCTTACGAGAAGGGGGCGCAACCTATGGCTACACCTTC.

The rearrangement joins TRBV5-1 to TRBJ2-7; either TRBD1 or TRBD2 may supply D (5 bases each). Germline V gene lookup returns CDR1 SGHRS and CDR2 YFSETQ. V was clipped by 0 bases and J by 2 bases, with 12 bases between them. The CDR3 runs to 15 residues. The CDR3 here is CASSLAGSGTYEQYF. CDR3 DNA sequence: TGCGCCAGCAGCTTGGCAGGGAGTGGGACCTACGAGCAGTACTTC.